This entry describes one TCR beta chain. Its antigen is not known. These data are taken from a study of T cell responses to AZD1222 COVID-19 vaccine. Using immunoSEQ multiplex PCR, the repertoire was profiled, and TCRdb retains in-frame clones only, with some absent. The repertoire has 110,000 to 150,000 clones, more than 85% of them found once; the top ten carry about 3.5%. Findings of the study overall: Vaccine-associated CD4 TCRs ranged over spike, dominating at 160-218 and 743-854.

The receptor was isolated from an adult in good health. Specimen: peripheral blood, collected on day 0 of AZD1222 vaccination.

The CDR3 spells CASSLTGLSYEQYF. Here the CDR3 DNA reads TGTGCCAGCAGCCTGACAGGCCTTTCCTACGAGCAGTACTTC. V gene TRBV14 combines with J gene TRBJ2-7, with D possibly matching TRBD1 (6 bases). V was cut by 4 bases and J by 1 base, with 11 bases left in between. This CDR3 comprises 14 residues. From germline, CDR1 is SGHDN and CDR2 FVKESK.